Presented here are 29 T cell receptor beta chains from one specimen sequenced in a study of cytomegalovirus exposure and HLA in healthy donors. Primers for the PCR totalled 60 Vbeta and 13 Jbeta. Repertoires were generated with immunoSEQ multiplex PCR, while TCRdb's copy carries only in-frame clones and drops some. The sample records fewer than 150,000 clones, 80% being singletons. The specimen sequenced was PBMCs. The receptors originated from a female donor in good health and CMV-seronegative.

The chain has TRBV28 and TRBJ2-7, with D possibly being TRBD1 (6 bases). Per the germline V gene, CDR1 is MDHEN and CDR2 is SYDVKM. Trimming removed 5 bases from V and 3 bases from J, with 11 bases in between. This CDR3 spans 13 amino acids. The CDR3 DNA reads TGTGCCAGCAGTAGGGAGACAGGCTACGAGCAGTACTTC. Its protein is CASSRETGYEQYF.

This sequence joins TRBV7-9 and TRBJ2-3; 8 bases map to TRBD2. The CDR3 runs 15 residues. CDR1 SEHNR and CDR2 FQNEAQ come from the germline V gene (reference sequence). Trimming cost V 5 bases and J 6 bases; bases outside gene matches: 10. The CDR3 coding sequence is TGTGCCAGCAGCACTACTAGCGGTGGAGGGGATACGCAGTATTTT. Amino acid sequence: CASSTTSGGGDTQYF.

J is TRBJ1-1 and V is TRBV27; no firm D call. In germline, CDR1 is MNHEY, CDR2 SMNVEV (reference sequence). The V gene lost 3 bases and the J gene lost 6 bases, with 14 bases spanning the gap. CDR3 length: 14 amino acids. CDR3 sequence (DNA): TGTGCCAGCAGTTTTTGGGGAGTAGAGTCTGAAGCTTTCTTT. This encodes CASSFWGVESEAFF.

This clone was seen once. V gene TRBV4-1 combines with J gene TRBJ2-5; 8 positions agree with TRBD2. Germline V gene lookup returns CDR1 MGHRA and CDR2 YSYEKL. The CDR3 is 14 amino acids. V trimming: 1 base; J trimming: 9 bases; junction bases outside the gene matches: 7. In DNA, the CDR3 is TGCGCCAGCAGCCAAGCCCTAGCGGGTAGCGCCCAGTACTTC. The encoded protein is CASSQALAGSAQYF.

CDR3 nucleotide sequence: TGTGCCAGCAGCGAATCTCCACGGGGCAATGAGCAGTTCTTC. Its translation: CASSESPRGNEQFF. V is TRBV2 and J is TRBJ2-1, with a possible D match to TRBD2 (5 bases). Trimming shortened V by 6 bases and J by 6 bases, and 15 bases separated the two germline ends. Germline CDR1 and CDR2: SNHLY and FYNNEI. The CDR3 is 14 amino acids. The variable domain in full, with the rest retrieved from reference TRBV2 and TRBJ2-1, is EPEVTQTPSHQVTQMGQEVILRCVPISNHLYFYWYRQILGQKVEFLVSFYNNEISEKSEIFDDQFSVERPDGSNFTLKIRSTKLEDSAMYFCASSESPRGNEQFFGPGTRLTVL.

This chain links TRBV19 with TRBJ1-1; D may be TRBD1 (6 bases). The germline V gene has CDR1 LNHDA and CDR2 SQIVND (reference sequence). The length of the CDR3 is 12 residues. Trimming pared 5 bases from V and 8 bases from J, leaving 12 bases between. Here the CDR3 DNA reads TGTGCCAGTAGTCTTCCGGGACAAGAAGCTTTCTTT. Protein: CASSLPGQEAFF.

The chain combines TRBV25-1 with TRBJ1-1; D might be TRBD1 (5 bases). In germline, CDR1 is MGHDK, CDR2 SYGVNS. This CDR3 is 15 amino acids long. Trimming left V 4 bases short and J 1 base short, with 13 bases between. CDR3 nucleotide sequence: TGTGCCAGCAGTGCAAGCGGGACGGAGAACACTGAAGCTTTCTTT. Translation: CASSASGTENTEAFF.

This clone was picked up a small number of times. This chain uses TRBV4-1 with TRBJ2-7; a weak D match, TRBD2 (6 bases). Germline CDR1 and CDR2: MGHRA and YSYEKL. CDR3 length: 17 residues. The V gene lost 3 bases and the J gene lost 2 bases, with 20 bases spanning the gap. This chain's CDR3 is CASSHSRLASDAYEQYF. The DNA of the CDR3 is TGCGCCAGCAGCCACTCTCGGTTGGCTAGCGACGCCTACGAGCAGTACTTC.

The J gene is TRBJ2-7, the V gene TRBV9; 9 positions match TRBD2. The CDR3 contains 14 residues. The germline V gene has CDR1 SGDLS and CDR2 YYNGEE. V was pared by 4 bases and J by 2 bases, with 4 bases of the junction left unmatched. CDR3 DNA sequence: TGTGCCAGCAGCTCGGGACTAGCTGCCTACGAGCAGTACTTC. It yields the protein CASSSGLAAYEQYF.

This chain connects TRBV7-9 to TRBJ1-1; possibly TRBD1 for D (5 bases). CDR3 length: 13 amino acids. Trimming removed 5 bases from V and 6 bases from J, with 13 bases in between. The germline V gene has CDR1 SEHNR and CDR2 FQNEAQ (reference sequence). The CDR3 region has the DNA TGTGCCAGCAGCCTTATTGCGGGGGCTGAAGCTTTCTTT. Translated, it gives CASSLIAGAEAFF. The full variable domain, completed using reference TRBV7-9 and TRBJ1-1, is DTGVSQNPRHKITKRGQNVTFRCDPISEHNRLYWYRQTLGQGPEFLTYFQNEAQLEKSRLLSDRFSAERPKGSFSTLEIQRTEQGDSAMYLCASSLIAGAEAFFGQGTRLTVV.

CDR3 bases: TGTGCCAGCACCGCGGGGGGGGGCGGCAATCAGCCCCAGCATTTT. This encodes CASTAGGGGNQPQHF. V and J are TRBV28 and TRBJ1-5; TRBD1 might be the D (6 bases). V was pared by 7 bases and J by 2 bases, with 15 bases between. Per the germline V gene, CDR1 is MDHEN and CDR2 is SYDVKM. The CDR3 contains 15 residues.

This clone was picked up a small number of times. The rearrangement joins TRBV29-1 to TRBJ2-1; 9 bases fit TRBD2. Germline loops: CDR1 SQVTM, CDR2 ANQGSEA. The CDR3 contains 14 residues. The J segment lost 9 bases and the V segment lost 4 bases, leaving 10 bases of the junction unmatched. Written as DNA, the CDR3 is TGCAGCGTTGTAGCGGGAGTACCCACAGGTGAGCAGTTCTTC. It translates to CSVVAGVPTGEQFF.

This clone was detected a few times. The chain employs TRBV5-5 and TRBJ2-1; 8 nucleotides agree with TRBD2. V shed 2 bases and J 7 bases; nucleotides not matched to a gene: 11. This CDR3 comprises 16 residues. Per germline, CDR1 SGHKS and CDR2 YYEKEE (reference sequence). The CDR3: CASSLGTSGGQNEQFF. DNA of the CDR3: TGTGCCAGCAGCTTAGGTACTAGCGGAGGCCAGAATGAGCAGTTCTTC.

This chain connects TRBV27 to TRBJ1-4; no firm D call. CDR1 and CDR2 from the germline V gene are MNHEY and SMNVEV (reference sequence). V dropped 1 base and J dropped 8 bases, with 8 bases sitting between them. The CDR3 is 13 amino acids. The CDR3 reads CASSLYMREKLFF. The CDR3 bases are TGTGCCAGCAGTTTATACATGCGGGAAAAACTGTTTTTT. Based on the CDR3 plus reference TRBV27 and TRBJ1-4, the full variable domain is EAQVTQNPRYLITVTGKKLTVTCSQNMNHEYMSWYRQDPGLGLRQIYYSMNVEVTDKGDVPEGYKVSRKEKRNFPLILESPSPNQTSLYFCASSLYMREKLFFGSGTQLSVL.

The chain carries TRBV4-2 and TRBJ2-5; perhaps TRBD1 as D (6 bases). The V gene lost 1 base and the J gene lost 5 bases, with 14 bases spanning the gap. This CDR3 contains 15 residues. Germline assignment: CDR1 LGHNA and CDR2 YNFKEQ. The DNA for the CDR3 is TGTGCCAGCAGCCAAGCAGGGGATGAAGGGGAGACCCAGTACTTC. Translation gives CASSQAGDEGETQYF.

The gene calls are TRBV2 and TRBJ2-1, with TRBD2 identical over 12 bases. The germline gives CDR1 SNHLY, CDR2 FYNNEI. The V segment lost 6 bases and the J segment 2 bases; nucleotides outside the gene matches: 2. The CDR3 length is 15 residues. CDR3 region: CASRRTSGTYNEQFF. In nucleotides, the CDR3 is TGTGCCAGCAGGAGGACTAGCGGGACCTACAATGAGCAGTTCTTC. Together with reference TRBV2 and TRBJ2-1, the CDR3 gives the full variable domain: EPEVTQTPSHQVTQMGQEVILRCVPISNHLYFYWYRQILGQKVEFLVSFYNNEISEKSEIFDDQFSVERPDGSNFTLKIRSTKLEDSAMYFCASRRTSGTYNEQFFGPGTRLTVL.

The chain couples TRBV28 to TRBJ2-7; possible D gene TRBD1, 6 bases. Germline V gene lookup returns CDR1 MDHEN and CDR2 SYDVKM. V shed 6 bases and J shed 1 base, with 16 bases lying between them. The length of the CDR3 is 15 residues. CDR3 bases: TGTGCCAGCAGCTCAACGGGACACTCATCCTACGAGCAGTACTTC. Translated, it gives CASSSTGHSSYEQYF.

The chain uses TRBV19 and TRBJ1-5; no definite D call. Germline V gene sequence: CDR1 LNHDA, CDR2 SQIVND (reference sequence). The length of the CDR3 is 13 residues. V was pared by 7 bases and J by 7 bases, with 14 bases between. The DNA for the CDR3 is TGTGCCAGTACCTTTGCGGGAGGACAGCCCCAGCATTTT. Protein: CASTFAGGQPQHF. The full variable domain, its missing parts supplied by reference TRBV19 and TRBJ1-5, is DGGITQSPKYLFRKEGQNVTLSCEQNLNHDAMYWYRQDPGQGLRLIYYSQIVNDFQKGDIAEGYSVSREKKESFPLTVTSAQKNPTAFYLCASTFAGGQPQHFGDGTRLSIL.

This chain connects TRBV30 to TRBJ1-5; D possibly corresponds to TRBD1 (6 bases). The V gene lost 5 bases and the J gene lost 5 bases, with 10 bases spanning the gap. Germline V lookup: CDR1 GTSNPN, CDR2 SVGIG (reference sequence). The CDR3 spans 12 residues. The CDR3 DNA follows: TGTGCCTGGGGGGAGGGGGATCAGCCCCAGCATTTT. Encoded protein: CAWGEGDQPQHF.

CDR3 nucleotides: TGCGCCAGCAGCCAAGGTCTCAGGGGCTCCTACGAGCAGTACTTC. It specifies CASSQGLRGSYEQYF. This sequence joins TRBV4-1 and TRBJ2-7; TRBD1 is a possible D gene (6 bases). The CDR3 covers 15 residues. CDR1 and CDR2 (germline): MGHRA, YSYEKL. V was trimmed by 1 base and J by 0 bases, leaving 10 bases between them.

CDR3 sequence (DNA): TGTGCCAGCAGCCCCGACTCACCCCGGGGTATTAATGAGCAGTTCTTC. Its protein is CASSPDSPRGINEQFF. This rearrangement joins TRBV5-4 to TRBJ2-1, with a possible D match to TRBD2 (5 bases). This CDR3 is 16 amino acids long. V was clipped by 4 bases and J by 7 bases, with 21 bases between them. Germline CDR1 SGHNT, CDR2 YYREEE (reference sequence).

J is TRBJ2-7 and V is TRBV7-2, with no clear D. Germline CDR1 and CDR2: SGHTA and FQGNSA. The CDR3 is made up of 11 amino acids. V lost 1 base, J lost 9 bases, and 7 bases lay in between. CDR3 in amino acids: CASSLGGGQYF. The CDR3 DNA follows: TGTGCCAGCAGCTTAGGAGGTGGGCAGTACTTC.

The chain is built from TRBV5-1 and TRBJ1-3; D remains unclear. Germline CDR1 reads SGHRS; CDR2 reads YFSETQ. V dropped 3 bases and J dropped 3 bases, with 16 bases sitting between them. The CDR3 covers 16 residues. The CDR3 coding sequence is TGCGCCAGCAGCTACCACAGTTTTGAGAATGGAAACACCATATATTTT. Translated, it gives CASSYHSFENGNTIYF.

The chain employs TRBV11-2 and TRBJ2-7, with TRBD1 matching over 7 bases. V was clipped by 6 bases and J by 2 bases; unmatched bases: 10. In germline, CDR1 is SGHAT, CDR2 FQNNGV. The CDR3 is 15 residues long. The CDR3 DNA is TGTGCCAGCAGATCCACAGGGGAAGGGACCTACGAGCAGTACTTC. Its protein is CASRSTGEGTYEQYF. Looking up the rest from reference TRBV11-2 and TRBJ2-7 gives the full variable domain: EAGVAQSPRYKIIEKRQSVAFWCNPISGHATLYWYQQILGQGPKLLIQFQNNGVVDDSQLPKDRFSAERLKGVDSTLKIQPAKLEDSAVYLCASRSTGEGTYEQYFGPGTRLTVT.

The rearrangement joins TRBV6-5 to TRBJ1-5; the D is unclear. V was cut by 0 bases and J by 0 bases, with 6 bases left in between. CDR1 MNHEY and CDR2 SVGAGI come from the germline V gene. The CDR3 extends over 15 amino acids. The CDR3 DNA sequence: TGTGCCAGCAGTTACTCGAGGGATAGCAATCAGCCCCAGCATTTT. Protein: CASSYSRDSNQPQHF.

This clone was detected a few times. V usage is TRBV19 and J usage is TRBJ1-5, with TRBD1 matching 10 bases. CDR1 and CDR2 from the germline V gene are LNHDA and SQIVND (reference sequence). The CDR3 has 15 residues. V shed 7 bases and J 4 bases; nucleotides not matched to a gene: 7. The CDR3 DNA reads as TGTGCCAGTACCAAGACGGGACAGGGGAATCAGCCCCAGCATTTT. This codes for CASTKTGQGNQPQHF. Full variable domain (remainder filled in from reference TRBV19 and TRBJ1-5): DGGITQSPKYLFRKEGQNVTLSCEQNLNHDAMYWYRQDPGQGLRLIYYSQIVNDFQKGDIAEGYSVSREKKESFPLTVTSAQKNPTAFYLCASTKTGQGNQPQHFGDGTRLSIL.

Notes on this clone: The junction shows a germline mismatch at one end, possibly a read error. V is TRBV5-1 and J is TRBJ2-7; 7 bases are a match to TRBD1. The CDR3 consists of 13 residues. Germline assignment: CDR1 SGHRS and CDR2 YFSETQ. The CDR3 sequence is CASSPGTAQRRFF. CDR3 nucleotide sequence: TGCGCCAGCAGCCCAGGGACAGCCCAAAGGCGGTTCTTC.

The chain carries TRBV4-1 and TRBJ2-7; D is possibly TRBD2 (7 bases). Germline CDR1 is MGHRA and CDR2 is YSYEKL. This CDR3 has 19 amino acids. V gave up 2 bases and J gave up 0 bases, with 23 bases separating them. The CDR3 reads CASSQFHPPSGGHSYEQYF. CDR3 in DNA: TGCGCCAGCAGCCAATTTCACCCGCCTTCGGGGGGACACTCCTACGAGCAGTACTTC.

This clone has just a few counts. This chain joins TRBV5-6 and TRBJ1-5; D gene uncertain. The germline V gene encodes CDR1 SGHDT and CDR2 YYEEEE. The ends were cut back, 3 bases at V and 2 bases at J, with 15 bases in the middle. CDR3 length: 16 residues. CDR3 bases: TGTGCCAGCAGCTACGGGGTTGGGAGAGGCAATCAGCCCCAGCATTTT. Its translation is CASSYGVGRGNQPQHF.